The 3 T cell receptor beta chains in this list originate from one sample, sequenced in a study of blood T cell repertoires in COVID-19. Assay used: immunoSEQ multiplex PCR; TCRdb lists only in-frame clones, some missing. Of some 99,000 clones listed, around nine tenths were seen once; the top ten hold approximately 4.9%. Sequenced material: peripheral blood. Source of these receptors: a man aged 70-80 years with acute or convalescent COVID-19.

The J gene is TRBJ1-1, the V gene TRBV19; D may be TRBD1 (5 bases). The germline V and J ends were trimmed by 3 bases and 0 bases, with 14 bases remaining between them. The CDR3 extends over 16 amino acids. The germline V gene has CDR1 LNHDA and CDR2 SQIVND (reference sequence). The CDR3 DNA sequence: TGTGCCAGTAGTATCCAGTCACAGGCCATGAACACTGAAGCTTTCTTT. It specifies CASSIQSQAMNTEAFF.

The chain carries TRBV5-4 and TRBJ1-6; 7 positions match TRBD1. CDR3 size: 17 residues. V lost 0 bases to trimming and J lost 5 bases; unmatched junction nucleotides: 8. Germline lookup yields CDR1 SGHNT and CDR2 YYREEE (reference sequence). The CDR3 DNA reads TGTGCCAGCAGCTTGGCCGCAGGGGGGATTAATAATTCACCCCTCCACTTT. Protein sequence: CASSLAAGGINNSPLHF.

The CDR3 is CASILGRGGYEQYV. The CDR3 DNA reads as TGTGCCAGCATCCTGGGCCGGGGAGGGTACGAGCAGTACGTC. The J gene is TRBJ2-7, the V gene TRBV12-1; TRBD2 was called by the table and not checked on the DNA. TRBV12-1 is a known pseudogene. This CDR3 has 14 amino acids.